This TCR beta chain came from a study of shared clonotypes between healthy human individuals. On the study more broadly: Researchers assigned three CD4 naive, three CD4 memory, two CD8 naive and one CD8 memory plate to each donor.

Looked up from germline, CDR1 is MGHRA and CDR2 is YSYEKL. This CDR3 is 16 amino acids long. With 0 bases clipped from V and 4 bases from J, the junction kept 2 bases outside the gene matches. Here immunoSEQ multiplex PCR was the method, and the copy in TCRdb shows in-frame clones only, minus some. The sample records around 940,000 clones, approximately 80% being singletons. The sample was memory CD4+ T cells sorted from blood. Subset described: CD45RA-negative fraction. The receptor was derived from a man younger than 30 in good health. This rearrangement joins TRBV4-1 to TRBJ1-3, with 11 bases aligning to TRBD1. CDR3 DNA: TGCGCCAGCAGCCAAGAGGACAGGGGGCTCGGAAACACCATATATTTT. It yields the protein CASSQEDRGLGNTIYF.